The 21 T cell receptor beta chains in this list originate from one sample, sequenced in a study of radiotherapy plus CTLA-4 blockade in lung cancer (dated by TCRdb to the late 2010s). Libraries were prepared through the immunoSEQ multiplex PCR assay. TCRdb mirrors the immuneACCESS table, restricted to in-frame sequences. Some clones are absent from its copies; in checked studies, under half trace to an unresolved V gene, and the reason for the others is unknown. In all, the sample holds fewer than 55,000 clones, and around 77% of those were seen once. The top ten hold under 3% of the sample. The material sequenced was peripheral blood, taken from a patient treated with radiotherapy plus ipilimumab. These receptors all come from a human donor with non-small cell lung cancer whose response to radiotherapy plus ipilimumab could not be evaluated.

This clone was counted between two and nine times. The rearrangement joins TRBV5-1 to TRBJ1-4; a possible D gene is TRBD1 (6 bases). The length of the CDR3 is 16 residues. CDR1 and CDR2 (germline): SGHRS, YFSETQ. With 1 base removed from V and 3 bases from J, the gap between germline ends came to 13 bases. The CDR3 DNA reads TGCGCCAGCAGCTTGACTCCTACAGGGTCTAATGAAAAACTGTTTTTT. Amino acid sequence: CASSLTPTGSNEKLFF. Full variable domain (outside the CDR3, taken from reference TRBV5-1 and TRBJ1-4): KAGVTQTPRYLIKTRGQQVTLSCSPISGHRSVSWYQQTPGQGLQFLFEYFSETQRNKGNFPGRFSGRQFSNSRSEMNVSTLELGDSALYLCASSLTPTGSNEKLFFGSGTQLSVL.

The chain uses TRBV7-8 and TRBJ2-7, with 8 nucleotides matching TRBD2. The V and J ends lost 6 bases and 5 bases, in that order; junction bases with no gene match: 12. Germline V lookup: CDR1 SGHVS, CDR2 FQNEAQ. The CDR3 runs 15 residues. The CDR3 coding sequence is TGTGCCAGCAGAGAAAGATGGCTAGCGGGTGACGAGCAGTACTTC. Amino acid sequence: CASRERWLAGDEQYF.

V gene TRBV29-1 combines with J gene TRBJ2-1, with 7 bases fitting TRBD1. V shed 5 bases, J shed 6 bases, and the junction held 16 bases outside the gene matches. This CDR3 comprises 16 residues. Germline CDR1 is SQVTM and CDR2 is ANQGSEA. Here the CDR3 DNA reads TGCAGCGTTAGTATGCTTGCAGGGGGTTTTCGCAATGAGCAGTTCTTC. This codes for CSVSMLAGGFRNEQFF.

This chain connects TRBV27 to TRBJ2-1; D not resolved. The germline V gene encodes CDR1 MNHEY and CDR2 SMNVEV (reference sequence). Between the trimmed V and J ends, which lost 2 bases and 10 bases, there was a span of 12 bases. The CDR3 is 13 amino acids. CDR3 sequence: CASSLGPPIEQFF. The CDR3 DNA is TGTGCCAGCAGTTTAGGGCCACCTATAGAGCAGTTCTTC.

The V and J genes are TRBV30 and TRBJ1-3; the match to TRBD1 covers 9 bases. Trimming took 1 base from V and 6 from J; bases not matched to a gene: 10. Germline lookup yields CDR1 GTSNPN and CDR2 SVGIG (reference sequence). There are 16 residues in the CDR3. CDR3 bases: TGTGCCTGGAGTGGACCGGGACAGGGAAGGAAAAACACCATATATTTT. Its translation: CAWSGPGQGRKNTIYF. Filled out from reference TRBV30 and TRBJ1-3, the complete variable domain reads SQTIHQWPATLVQPVGSPLSLECTVEGTSNPNLYWYRQAAGRGLQLLFYSVGIGQISSEVPQNLSASRPQDRQFILSSKKLLLSDSGFYLCAWSGPGQGRKNTIYFGEGSWLTVV.

J is TRBJ2-7 and V is TRBV25-1, with D possibly TRBD1 on 5 matching bases. The CDR3 spans 15 residues. Deletions cut 3 bases from V and 1 base from J, with 13 bases between. Germline loops: CDR1 MGHDK, CDR2 SYGVNS. As DNA, the CDR3 is TGTGCCAGCAGTGAGTTAGGGCAGGGTTCCTACGAGCAGTACTTC. Translated: CASSELGQGSYEQYF.

The rearrangement joins TRBV11-3 to TRBJ2-7; 8 bases fit TRBD1. The V gene's germline CDR1 is SGHNT and CDR2 YENEEA. The CDR3 extends over 17 amino acids. V trimming: 6 bases; J trimming: 2 bases; junction bases outside the gene matches: 15. The CDR3 DNA sequence: TGTGCCAGCAGTTACGGGCGGCCGGGGACAGGCGCCTACGAGCAGTACTTC. Translation: CASSYGRPGTGAYEQYF.

The chain has TRBV28 and TRBJ1-2, with D unclear. Germline V gene data show CDR1 as MDHEN and CDR2 as SYDVKM. This CDR3 is 14 amino acids long. V was cut by 2 bases and J by 1 base, with 8 bases left in between. The CDR3 DNA reads as TGTGCCAGCAGTTTAAACACCATTAACTATGGCTACACCTTC. Encoded protein: CASSLNTINYGYTF.

The CDR3 nucleotides read TGTGCCAGCTGTGTAGACTATAGCAATCAGCCCCAGCATTTT. This sequence encodes CASCVDYSNQPQHF. The V gene is TRBV6-5, the J gene TRBJ1-5; D remains unclear. The CDR3 covers 14 residues. CDR1 MNHEY and CDR2 SVGAGI come from the germline V gene. Trimming removed 8 bases from V and 0 bases from J, with 11 bases in between.

The chain is built from TRBV5-1 and TRBJ1-3; D gene uncertain. Germline V CDR1 and CDR2: SGHRS, YFSETQ. Trimming left V 0 bases short and J 8 bases short, with 12 bases between. The CDR3 has 14 amino acids. In DNA, the CDR3 is TGCGCCAGCAGCTTGGCCTGGGGAGCGGACACCATATATTTT. It yields the protein CASSLAWGADTIYF.

This chain links TRBV6-6 with TRBJ2-7; D is undetermined. CDR1 and CDR2 (germline): MNHNY, SVGAGI (reference sequence). V was trimmed by 2 bases and J by 0 bases, leaving 11 bases between them. The CDR3 is 15 residues long. CDR3 in DNA: TGTGCCAGCAGTTACGCCCCCAGGTTCTCCTACGAGCAGTACTTC. It translates to CASSYAPRFSYEQYF.

This sequence joins TRBV6-5 and TRBJ2-5, with TRBD2 as a possible D gene (5 bases). Germline loops: CDR1 MNHEY, CDR2 SVGAGI. The CDR3 sequence is 13 residues long. Between the trimmed V and J ends, which lost 7 bases and 2 bases, there was a span of 11 bases. For the CDR3, the DNA is TGTGCCAGCACCCCGCCGGGACAAGAGACCCAGTACTTC. This translates into CASTPPGQETQYF.

V and J are TRBV29-1 and TRBJ2-3, with 12 positions matching TRBD2. The CDR3 loop spans 15 amino acids. Trimming cost V 7 bases and J 3 bases; bases outside gene matches: 8. CDR1 and CDR2 from the germline V gene are SQVTM and ANQGSEA. DNA for the CDR3: TGCAGCGCCGTACTAGCGGGAGGATCGACAGATACGCAGTATTTT. Translating it yields CSAVLAGGSTDTQYF.

This clone was picked up a small number of times. The chain couples TRBV2 to TRBJ1-1; possibly TRBD1 for D (5 bases). V was cut by 6 bases and J by 1 base, with 9 bases left in between. This CDR3 is built from 13 residues. CDR1 is SNHLY and CDR2 is FYNNEI in the germline V gene. The CDR3 sequence is CASRSRGNTEAFF. The DNA of the CDR3 is TGTGCCAGCAGATCAAGGGGGAACACTGAAGCTTTCTTT.

This rearrangement joins TRBV11-2 to TRBJ1-5; D is undetermined. CDR1 and CDR2 (germline): SGHAT, FQNNGV. Trimming pared 1 base from V and 4 bases from J, leaving 14 bases between. The CDR3 extends over 16 amino acids. The CDR3 loop reads CASSLGHNLNNQPQHF. The CDR3 DNA reads as TGTGCCAGCAGCTTAGGTCACAATCTGAATAATCAGCCCCAGCATTTT.

V gene TRBV10-3 combines with J gene TRBJ2-3, with 10 bases identical to TRBD2. In germline, CDR1 is ENHRY, CDR2 SYGVKD. With V trimmed by 2 bases and J by 5 bases, 10 bases remained unmatched. The CDR3 is made up of 17 amino acids. As DNA, the CDR3 is TGTGCCATCAGTGAGGGGGTAGCGGGGGGATATGTAGATACGCAGTATTTT. This translates into CAISEGVAGGYVDTQYF.

This clone was counted a few times. This chain joins TRBV6-6 and TRBJ2-7, with D perhaps matching TRBD2 (5 bases). V dropped 2 bases and J dropped 4 bases, with 12 bases sitting between them. Germline-derived CDR1 and CDR2 are MNHNY and SVGAGI (reference sequence). This CDR3 has 14 residues. CDR3 region: CASSYLGVEYEQYF. In nucleotides, the CDR3 is TGTGCCAGCAGTTACCTCGGGGTCGAATACGAGCAGTACTTC.

J is TRBJ1-4 and V is TRBV19; D unresolved. This CDR3 comprises 13 residues. The V and J ends lost 7 bases and 4 bases respectively, with 10 bases between them. Germline V gene lookup returns CDR1 LNHDA and CDR2 SQIVND (reference sequence). CDR3 protein: CASTRDVNEKLFF. Written as DNA, the CDR3 is TGTGCCAGTACCCGGGATGTTAATGAAAAACTGTTTTTT.

V gene TRBV19 combines with J gene TRBJ2-1; D perhaps matches TRBD1 (5 bases). Germline loops: CDR1 LNHDA, CDR2 SQIVND (reference sequence). Trimming took off 7 bases at V and 10 bases at J, with 20 bases between the two ends. This CDR3 spans 14 amino acids. CDR3 nucleotides: TGTGCCAGTAACTCAGGGTCGGCTACAATAGAGCAGTTCTTC. Translated, it gives CASNSGSATIEQFF.

CDR3 region: CASSFLAGRRTDTQYF. The CDR3 nucleotides read TGTGCCAGCAGCTTTCTAGCGGGGAGACGCACAGATACGCAGTATTTT. The chain links TRBV11-2 to TRBJ2-3; 9 positions match TRBD2. Germline lookup yields CDR1 SGHAT and CDR2 FQNNGV. The length of the CDR3 is 16 residues. The V segment lost 3 bases and the J segment 1 base; nucleotides outside the gene matches: 5.

The J gene is TRBJ1-4, the V gene TRBV6-1, with 7 bases fitting TRBD1. CDR3 length: 13 amino acids. CDR1 and CDR2 (germline): MNHNS, SASEGT. Trimming cost V 7 bases and J 5 bases; bases outside gene matches: 4. As DNA, the CDR3 is TGTGCCAGCACCAGGACAGGAAATGAAAAACTGTTTTTT. Protein sequence: CASTRTGNEKLFF.